A single T cell receptor beta chain is shown here with its context. These data originate in a study of Ad26.COV2.S vaccination and SARS-CoV-2 variants. Specified treatment: about 20 received Ad26.COV2.S at low or high dose, single or two shots; 5 received placebo; per-sample allocation not given. The investigators took samples on day 63 after the first vaccine or placebo injection. The study used a vaccine consisting of an Ad26 vector that expressed Wuhan-strain SARS-CoV-2 spike. Assay: immunoSEQ multiplex PCR; the TCRdb copy retains only in-frame clones and omits some. The profile covers 300,000 to 400,000 clones, with 70% to 90% appearing a single time and less than 2% taken by the ten largest. The germline V gene encodes CDR1 LNHDA and CDR2 SQIVND (reference sequence). The CDR3 runs 12 residues. Trimming stripped 7 bases from V and 4 bases from J, with 10 bases between.

The chain is built from TRBV19 and TRBJ2-5; D is ambiguous. Material: peripheral blood, obtained in a trial of Ad26.COV2.S vaccine versus placebo. This receptor was obtained from a person aged 18 to 59 who received the Ad26.COV2.S COVID-19 vaccine or a placebo. CDR3 in DNA: TGTGCCAGTACTTCAGGCCGAGAGACCCAGTACTTC. Amino acids: CASTSGRETQYF.